The 29 T cell receptor beta chains below were found in one sample sequenced in a study of T cells after somatic rescue of genetic block (dated by TCRdb to the early 2020s). The method was the immunoSEQ multiplex PCR assay. TCRdb carries this immuneACCESS record with in-frame sequences only. Its versions omit some clonotypes, under half of them owing to an unresolved V gene in the studies checked, with the rest unexplained. For this sample there are approximately 65,000 clones; 85% to 95% appear just once. 2.9% of the sample goes to the ten largest clones. Sequencing was carried out using peripheral blood mononuclear cells (PBMCs). All receptors come from a man in his forties.

The chain links TRBV6-5 to TRBJ1-5; D is unclear. Between the trimmed V and J ends, which lost 2 bases and 0 bases, there was a span of 8 bases. The CDR3 contains 15 residues. CDR1 MNHEY and CDR2 SVGAGI come from the germline V gene. The CDR3 DNA reads as TGTGCCAGCAGTTACGACCGATATAGCAATCAGCCCCAGCATTTT. This translates into CASSYDRYSNQPQHF.

This clone was counted once. The chain recombines TRBV7-6 with TRBJ2-2; D not certain. This CDR3 spans 15 amino acids. Germline CDR1 is SGHVS and CDR2 is FNYEAQ. The V and J ends lost 1 base and 2 bases respectively, with 8 bases between them. DNA for the CDR3: TGTGCCAGCAGCTTAGTGGGCAGAAACACCGGGGAGCTGTTTTTT. It specifies CASSLVGRNTGELFF.

The V call is TRBV21-1, the J call TRBJ2-2. TRBV21-1 is a pseudogene. This CDR3 comprises 12 residues. CDR3 amino acids: CASREGTGELFF. CDR3 coding DNA: TGTGCCAGCAGGGAAGGGACCGGGGAGCTGTTTTTT.

The J gene is TRBJ1-5, the V gene TRBV2, with D unclear. Germline assignment: CDR1 SNHLY and CDR2 FYNNEI. CDR3 size: 14 residues. The V end was cut by 5 bases, the J end by 3 bases, with 11 bases between. In DNA form, the CDR3 reads TGTGCCAGCAGTAGAGAGAAAGCCAATCAGCCCCAGCATTTT. It codes for CASSREKANQPQHF.

The rearrangement links TRBV6-1 to TRBJ1-1; D might be TRBD1 (6 bases). The CDR3 runs to 17 residues. Per the germline V gene, CDR1 is MNHNS and CDR2 is SASEGT. V was shortened by 2 bases and J by 4 bases, with 20 bases between the two germline ends. CDR3 region: CASSERERGAKTTEAFF. The CDR3 DNA follows: TGTGCCAGCAGTGAAAGGGAACGGGGGGCGAAGACCACTGAAGCTTTCTTT.

This chain uses TRBV7-6 with TRBJ2-3; TRBD1 matches at 8 bases. CDR1 and CDR2 from the germline V gene are SGHVS and FNYEAQ. The CDR3 has 15 residues. V dropped 5 bases and J dropped 2; count of bases not matched to a gene: 6. The CDR3 reads CASSQRTGITDTQYF. For the CDR3, the DNA is TGTGCCAGCAGCCAGAGGACAGGGATCACAGATACGCAGTATTTT.

This chain connects TRBV5-1 to TRBJ1-1; D is unresolved. CDR1 SGHRS and CDR2 YFSETQ come from the germline V gene. Trimming removed 0 bases from V and 7 bases from J, with 13 bases in between. This CDR3 comprises 14 residues. DNA of the CDR3: TGCGCCAGCAGCTTGGCGGGGAGTGGGAATGAAGCTTTCTTT. This translates into CASSLAGSGNEAFF.

This clone was seen just once. The rearrangement links TRBV7-9 to TRBJ1-2, with 8 positions matching TRBD1. In germline, CDR1 is SEHNR, CDR2 FQNEAQ (reference sequence). V trimming: 2 bases; J trimming: 2 bases; junction bases outside the gene matches: 7. CDR3 length: 16 amino acids. The CDR3 sequence is CASSLRRTGTNYGYTF. CDR3 sequence (DNA): TGTGCCAGCAGCTTAAGACGGACAGGGACCAACTATGGCTACACCTTC.

The V gene is TRBV5-4, the J gene TRBJ2-7; tentatively, D is TRBD1 (5 bases). The CDR3 has 14 residues. Germline V lookup: CDR1 SGHNT, CDR2 YYREEE (reference sequence). The V end lost 0 bases, the J end lost 3 bases, and 10 bases lay between the germline ends. The CDR3 reads CASSLEQDHYEQYF. In DNA, the CDR3 is TGTGCCAGCAGCTTGGAACAGGATCACTACGAGCAGTACTTC.

This clone was found once. V is TRBV7-9 and J is TRBJ2-6; TRBD1 matches at 10 bases. From germline, CDR1 is SEHNR and CDR2 FQNEAQ (reference sequence). CDR3 length: 19 residues. The trim removed 4 bases at V and 0 bases at J, leaving 9 bases unmatched. The CDR3 nucleotides are TGTGCCAGCAGCTCGTGGGGCTGGACAGGGGGCTCTGGGGCCAACGTCCTGACTTTC. Encoded protein: CASSSWGWTGGSGANVLTF.

This chain connects TRBV5-4 to TRBJ2-2; D uncertain. V dropped 4 bases and J dropped 1 base, with 14 bases sitting between them. This CDR3 has 16 amino acids. CDR1 SGHNT and CDR2 YYREEE come from the germline V gene (reference sequence). This CDR3 is CASSPKGTGNTGELFF. CDR3 DNA sequence: TGTGCCAGCAGCCCCAAGGGAACCGGGAACACCGGGGAGCTGTTTTTT.

The CDR3: CASSFGQGERGLFF. CDR3 in DNA: TGTGCCAGCAGCTTTGGTCAGGGGGAGAGGGGACTGTTTTTT. This sequence joins TRBV7-2 and TRBJ1-4; 7 bases match TRBD1. From germline, CDR1 is SGHTA and CDR2 FQGNSA. The CDR3 is 14 residues long. V shed 3 bases and J 13 bases; nucleotides not matched to a gene: 11.

The rearrangement joins TRBV7-9 to TRBJ2-3, with D possibly TRBD2 on 6 matching bases. Germline assignment: CDR1 SEHNR and CDR2 FQNEAQ (reference sequence). CDR3 size: 15 residues. V lost 3 bases and J lost 0, with 10 bases in between. CDR3 sequence: CASSFTSGSTDTQYF. The CDR3 DNA reads as TGTGCCAGCAGCTTTACGAGCGGGAGCACAGATACGCAGTATTTT.

The CDR3: CASSSRTGGYGYTF. CDR3 bases: TGTGCCAGCAGTTCAAGGACAGGGGGCTATGGCTACACCTTC. The V gene is TRBV6-1, the J gene TRBJ1-2; 10 bases align to TRBD1. The trim removed 5 bases at V and 4 bases at J, leaving 4 bases unmatched. The CDR3 consists of 14 residues. CDR1 MNHNS and CDR2 SASEGT come from the germline V gene.

This clone was observed a few times. This chain links TRBV2 with TRBJ1-5; perhaps TRBD1 as D (5 bases). Deletions cut 6 bases from V and 4 bases from J, with 10 bases between. Per germline, CDR1 SNHLY and CDR2 FYNNEI. The CDR3 is 13 residues long. The CDR3 DNA reads TGTGCCAGCAGGGGAACAGGAAATCAGCCCCAGCATTTT. As protein: CASRGTGNQPQHF. The variable domain in full, with the rest retrieved from reference TRBV2 and TRBJ1-5, is EPEVTQTPSHQVTQMGQEVILRCVPISNHLYFYWYRQILGQKVEFLVSFYNNEISEKSEIFDDQFSVERPDGSNFTLKIRSTKLEDSAMYFCASRGTGNQPQHFGDGTRLSIL.

J is TRBJ1-3 and V is TRBV9; D gene unclear. This CDR3 region has 17 residues. Germline V gives CDR1 SGDLS, CDR2 YYNGEE. The V end was cut by 1 base, the J end by 0 bases, with 14 bases between. This CDR3 is CASSVFGSEFSGNTIYF. CDR3 nucleotides: TGTGCCAGCAGCGTATTTGGTTCTGAGTTCTCTGGAAACACCATATATTTT. Looking up the rest from reference TRBV9 and TRBJ1-3 gives the full variable domain: DSGVTQTPKHLITATGQRVTLRCSPRSGDLSVYWYQQSLDQGLQFLIQYYNGEERAKGNILERFSAQQFPDLHSELNLSSLELGDSALYFCASSVFGSEFSGNTIYFGEGSWLTVV.

The chain links TRBV2 to TRBJ2-5, with D perhaps matching TRBD1 (5 bases). Trimming stripped 5 bases from V and 2 bases from J, with 15 bases between. The CDR3 totals 15 residues. From germline, CDR1 is SNHLY and CDR2 FYNNEI. CDR3 amino acids: CASSSHGHEQETQYF. The CDR3, as DNA: TGTGCCAGCAGTTCCCACGGACACGAGCAAGAGACCCAGTACTTC.

The chain has TRBV7-9 and TRBJ1-5; TRBD1 might be the D (5 bases). The CDR3 contains 16 residues. CDR1 and CDR2 (germline): SEHNR, FQNEAQ (reference sequence). V was shortened by 2 bases and J by 0 bases, with 11 bases between the two germline ends. The DNA of the CDR3 is TGTGCCAGCAGCTTAACCCGGGGCGATAGCAATCAGCCCCAGCATTTT. Its protein product is CASSLTRGDSNQPQHF.

The V gene is TRBV10-1, the J gene TRBJ2-7, with 8 bases that match TRBD2. This CDR3 comprises 15 residues. Germline CDR1 reads WNHNN; CDR2 reads SYGVQD (reference sequence). The J segment lost 3 bases and the V segment lost 0 bases, leaving 4 bases of the junction unmatched. The CDR3 reads CASSESASGLYEQYF. The CDR3 DNA reads TGCGCCAGCAGTGAGTCGGCTAGCGGGCTCTACGAGCAGTACTTC.

The table lists this clone with a count of one. The rearrangement links TRBV7-8 to TRBJ2-5, with D tentatively TRBD2 (5 bases). This CDR3 is built from 15 residues. V lost 5 bases and J lost 9, with 22 bases in between. CDR1 SGHVS and CDR2 FQNEAQ come from the germline V gene. As DNA, the CDR3 is TGTGCCAGCAGCCCCACGACCGGGATTGTTTCAGCCCAGTACTTC. Translated: CASSPTTGIVSAQYF.

The chain links TRBV6-1 to TRBJ1-6, with a possible D match to TRBD1 (6 bases). The V end was cut by 2 bases, the J end by 7 bases, with 12 bases between. The CDR3 runs to 15 residues. The germline CDR1 and CDR2 sequences are MNHNS and SASEGT. The CDR3 DNA reads TGTGCCAGCAGTGAACTGAGGCAGGGGAATTCACCCCTCCACTTT. Amino acids: CASSELRQGNSPLHF.

This sequence joins TRBV7-6 and TRBJ2-3, with TRBD2 matching 9 bases. This CDR3 spans 17 amino acids. Germline assignment: CDR1 SGHVS and CDR2 FNYEAQ. V dropped 1 base and J dropped 1; count of bases not matched to a gene: 6. The CDR3 sequence is CASSLVGSGGGTDTQYF. The CDR3 nucleotides are TGTGCCAGCAGCTTAGTAGGTAGCGGGGGAGGCACAGATACGCAGTATTTT.

The chain uses TRBV27 and TRBJ2-1, with TRBD2 identical over 11 bases. Trimming cost V 5 bases and J 10 bases; bases outside gene matches: 10. Germline assignment: CDR1 MNHEY and CDR2 SMNVEV (reference sequence). This CDR3 has 15 residues. The CDR3 spells CASSPTSGASEEQFF. The CDR3 nucleotides are TGTGCCAGCAGTCCGACTAGCGGGGCCTCCGAGGAGCAGTTCTTC.

The chain uses TRBV9 and TRBJ2-3, with a tentative D call TRBD1 (5 bases). Per germline, CDR1 SGDLS and CDR2 YYNGEE. Trimming stripped 2 bases from V and 2 bases from J, with 18 bases between. The CDR3 consists of 17 residues. The CDR3 is CASSVSRGHQITDTQYF. The CDR3 DNA reads TGTGCCAGCAGCGTTAGCCGCGGACACCAGATCACAGATACGCAGTATTTT.

The chain joins TRBV5-4 to TRBJ2-2; tentative D call: TRBD1 (5 bases). Germline CDR1 reads SGHNT; CDR2 reads YYREEE (reference sequence). The CDR3 sequence is 17 residues long. The germline V and J ends were trimmed by 0 bases and 0 bases, with 12 bases remaining between them. The CDR3 coding sequence is TGTGCCAGCAGCTTGGGACAGCCGACCCCGAACACCGGGGAGCTGTTTTTT. Translation gives CASSLGQPTPNTGELFF.

Regarding this clone: Compared with germline, one end of the junction differs, possibly owing to a read error. The sample has other DNA sequences that encode this CDR3 too. The chain employs TRBV27 and TRBJ1-1; 9 nucleotides line up with TRBD1. The CDR3 is 12 residues long. Germline values: CDR1 MNHEY, CDR2 SMNVEV (reference sequence). The CDR3 loop reads CASRTGVSEAFF. The CDR3 bases are TGCGCCAGCAGGACAGGGGTGTCTGAAGCTTTCTTT.

The chain links TRBV7-9 to TRBJ1-2; D not resolved. The CDR3 runs 13 residues. V lost 6 bases to trimming and J lost 7 bases, with 15 bases between them. Germline V lookup: CDR1 SEHNR, CDR2 FQNEAQ (reference sequence). For the CDR3, the DNA is TGTGCCAGCAGTTCCCGGCAGGTTGTTGGCTACACCTTC. It is translated as CASSSRQVVGYTF.

The chain carries TRBV5-8 and TRBJ1-5, with D uncertain. Germline values: CDR1 SGHTS, CDR2 YDEGEE. Trimming took 2 bases from V and 4 from J, leaving 10 bases between them. CDR3 length: 14 residues. Here the CDR3 DNA reads TGTGCCAGCAGCTTCAGGACCGGGAATCAGCCCCAGCATTTT. It encodes CASSFRTGNQPQHF.

V gene TRBV5-1 combines with J gene TRBJ2-7; D is possibly TRBD1 (7 bases). The CDR3 is made up of 13 amino acids. Trimming took 4 bases from V and 2 from J, leaving 10 bases between them. Germline CDR1 SGHRS, CDR2 YFSETQ. The CDR3 reads CASSAGQTYEQYF. DNA of the CDR3: TGCGCCAGCAGCGCGGGACAGACCTACGAGCAGTACTTC.